The subject of this entry is one TCR beta chain. Clones were sequenced by immunoSEQ multiplex PCR, and TCRdb holds only the in-frame ones, with some missing. The sample consists of around 450,000 clones, roughly 88% of them appearing once. The record originates from a study of Ad26.COV2.S vaccination and SARS-CoV-2 variants. Treatment here: 15 to 20 received Ad26.COV2.S at low or high dose, single or two shots; 5 received placebo; per-sample allocation not given. Material that was analyzed had been drawn on day 63 after the first vaccine or placebo injection. This receptor was obtained from a person aged 18 to 65 who received the Ad26.COV2.S COVID-19 vaccine or a placebo. The input for sequencing was peripheral blood, taken in a trial of Ad26.COV2.S vaccine versus placebo.

The CDR3 spells CSVEERRGDEQYF. The CDR3 DNA follows: TGCAGCGTTGAAGAACGGCGGGGGGACGAGCAGTACTTC. The chain joins TRBV29-1 to TRBJ2-7; 8 bases match TRBD2. Germline CDR1 SQVTM, CDR2 ANQGSEA. This CDR3 comprises 13 residues. Trimming cost V 0 bases and J 5 bases; bases outside gene matches: 3.